Listed here is a single T cell receptor (beta chain). The antigen is not known. The treatment denotes: roughly 11-day PBMC culture with coronavirus spike peptide pools or control peptides (ViraFEST assay). The authors replaced half the medium with fresh IL-2 medium on days 3 and 7. The CDR3 is made up of 15 amino acids. V was clipped by 5 bases and J by 0 bases; unmatched bases: 5. The germline gives CDR1 DFQATT, CDR2 SNEGSKA (reference sequence). The data stem from a study of vaccination and CD4 T cells after COVID-19. Study-wide context: Two of the convalescents were Hispanic, and convalescents were six males and four females. The study, taken as a whole, reports: In convalescent patients, 304 of 307 vaccine-specific clones were spike mono-reactive.

The Oncomine TCR Beta short-read assay was applied to DNA of cultured CD4+ T cells. From cultured CD4+ T cells, genomic DNA was extracted. Each CDR3 protein is one row after TCRdb ran MiXCR on the PCR reads. The sample lists around 14,000 distinct CDR3 sequences; 53% were seen once. The specimen sequenced was CD4+ T cells from blood, cultured in vitro. The rearrangement joins TRBV20-1 to TRBJ2-7; 12 bases align to TRBD2. The receptor comes from a human donor who had recovered from COVID-19. The CDR3 DNA follows: TGCAGTGCTTGGACTAGCGGGACGAGCTCCTACGAGCAGTACTTC. It is translated as CSAWTSGTSSYEQYF.